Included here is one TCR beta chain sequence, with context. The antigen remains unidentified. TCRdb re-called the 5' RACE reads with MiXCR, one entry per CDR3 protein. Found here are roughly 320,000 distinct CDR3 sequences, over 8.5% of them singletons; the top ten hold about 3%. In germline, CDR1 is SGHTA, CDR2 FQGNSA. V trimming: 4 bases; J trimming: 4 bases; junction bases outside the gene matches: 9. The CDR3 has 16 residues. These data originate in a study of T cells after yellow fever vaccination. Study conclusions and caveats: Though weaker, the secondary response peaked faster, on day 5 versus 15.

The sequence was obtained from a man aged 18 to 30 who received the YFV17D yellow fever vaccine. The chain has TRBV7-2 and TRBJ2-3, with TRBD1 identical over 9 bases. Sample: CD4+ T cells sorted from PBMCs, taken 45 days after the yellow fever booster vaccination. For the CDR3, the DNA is TGTGCCAGCAGCTACACGGGGACAGGGTCCCCAGATACGCAGTATTTT. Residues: CASSYTGTGSPDTQYF.